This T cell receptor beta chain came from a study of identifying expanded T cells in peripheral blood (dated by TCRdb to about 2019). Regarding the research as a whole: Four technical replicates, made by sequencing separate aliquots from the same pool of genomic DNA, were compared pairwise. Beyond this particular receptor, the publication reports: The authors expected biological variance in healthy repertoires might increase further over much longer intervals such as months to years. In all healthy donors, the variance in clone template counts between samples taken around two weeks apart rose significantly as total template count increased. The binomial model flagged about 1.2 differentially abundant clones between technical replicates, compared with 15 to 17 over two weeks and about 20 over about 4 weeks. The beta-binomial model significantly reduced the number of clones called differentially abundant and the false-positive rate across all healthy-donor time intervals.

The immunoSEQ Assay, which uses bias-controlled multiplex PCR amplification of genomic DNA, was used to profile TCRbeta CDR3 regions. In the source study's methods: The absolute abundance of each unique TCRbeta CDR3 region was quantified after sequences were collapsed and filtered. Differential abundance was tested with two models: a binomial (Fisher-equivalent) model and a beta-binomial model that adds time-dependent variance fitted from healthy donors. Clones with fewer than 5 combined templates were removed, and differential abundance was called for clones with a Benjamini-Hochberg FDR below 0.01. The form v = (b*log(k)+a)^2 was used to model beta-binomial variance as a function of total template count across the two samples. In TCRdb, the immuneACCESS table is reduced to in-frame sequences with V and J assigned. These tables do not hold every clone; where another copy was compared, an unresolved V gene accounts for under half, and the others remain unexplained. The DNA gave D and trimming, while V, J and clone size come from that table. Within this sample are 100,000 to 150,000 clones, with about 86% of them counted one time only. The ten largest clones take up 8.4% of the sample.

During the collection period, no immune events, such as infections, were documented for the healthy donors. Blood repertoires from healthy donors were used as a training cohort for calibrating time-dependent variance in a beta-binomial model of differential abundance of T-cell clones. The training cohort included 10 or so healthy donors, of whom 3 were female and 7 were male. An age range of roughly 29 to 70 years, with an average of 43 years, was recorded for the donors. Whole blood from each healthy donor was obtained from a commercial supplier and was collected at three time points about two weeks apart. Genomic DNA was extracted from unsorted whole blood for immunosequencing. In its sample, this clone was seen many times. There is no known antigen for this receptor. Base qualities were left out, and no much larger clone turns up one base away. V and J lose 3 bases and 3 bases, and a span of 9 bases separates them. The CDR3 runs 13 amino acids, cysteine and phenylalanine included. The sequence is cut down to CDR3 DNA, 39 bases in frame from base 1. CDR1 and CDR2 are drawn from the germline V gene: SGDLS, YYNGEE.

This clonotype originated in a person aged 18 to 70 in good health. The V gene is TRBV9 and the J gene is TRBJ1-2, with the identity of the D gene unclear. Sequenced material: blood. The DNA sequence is TGTGCCAGCAGCGCCACAGCTTACTATGGCTACACCTTC. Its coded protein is CASSATAYYGYTF.